This TCR beta chain was sequenced for a study of T cell clonotyping in hematopoietic cell transplantation. General study points: Recipient TCR diversity dropped after transplant; expanded clonotypes rose from day 30 to 180. Graft donor and pretransplant recipient Inverse Simpson Index values predicted broader posttransplant TCR diversity.

CDR1 and CDR2 (germline): LGHNT, FRNRAP. V trimming: 1 base; J trimming: 1 base; junction bases outside the gene matches: 1. There are 15 residues in the CDR3. In regard to this clone: Its antigen is undetermined.

Using immunoSEQ multiplex PCR, the repertoire was profiled, and TCRdb retains in-frame clones only, with some absent. The table shows roughly 13,000 clones, with around 90% occurring only once. Sequencing was performed on peripheral blood mononuclear cells. The receptor was derived from a man between 25 and 39 years old in good health. Some clones in this sample may be carry-over from other donors' samples. The chain carries TRBV12-5 and TRBJ1-2; 9 bases agree with TRBD1. The CDR3 sequence is CASGLGQGDNYGYTF. Here the CDR3 DNA reads TGTGCTAGTGGTTTGGGACAGGGGGATAACTATGGCTACACCTTC.